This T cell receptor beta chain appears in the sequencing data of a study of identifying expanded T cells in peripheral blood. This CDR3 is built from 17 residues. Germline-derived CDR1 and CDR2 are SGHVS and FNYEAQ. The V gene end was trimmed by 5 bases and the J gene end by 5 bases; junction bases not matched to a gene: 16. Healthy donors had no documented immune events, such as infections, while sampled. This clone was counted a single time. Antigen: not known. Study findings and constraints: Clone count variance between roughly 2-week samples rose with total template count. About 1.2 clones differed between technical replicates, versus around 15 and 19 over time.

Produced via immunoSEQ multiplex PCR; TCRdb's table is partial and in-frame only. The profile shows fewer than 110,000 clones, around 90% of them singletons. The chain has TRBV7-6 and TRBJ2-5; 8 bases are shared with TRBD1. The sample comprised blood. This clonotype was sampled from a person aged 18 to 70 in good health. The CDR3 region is CASSQQGQATYGETQYF. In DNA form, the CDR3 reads TGTGCCAGCAGCCAACAGGGACAGGCGACGTATGGGGAGACCCAGTACTTC.